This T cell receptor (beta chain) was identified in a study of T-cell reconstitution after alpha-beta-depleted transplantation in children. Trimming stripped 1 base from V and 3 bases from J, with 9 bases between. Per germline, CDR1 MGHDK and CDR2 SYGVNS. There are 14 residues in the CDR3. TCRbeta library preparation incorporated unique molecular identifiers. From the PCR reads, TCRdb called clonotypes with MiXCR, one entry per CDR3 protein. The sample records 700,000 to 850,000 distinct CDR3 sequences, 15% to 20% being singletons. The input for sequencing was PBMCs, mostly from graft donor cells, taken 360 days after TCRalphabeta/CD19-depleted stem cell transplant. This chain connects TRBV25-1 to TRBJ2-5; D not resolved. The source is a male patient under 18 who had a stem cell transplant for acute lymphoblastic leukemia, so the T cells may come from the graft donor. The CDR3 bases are TGTGCCAGCAGTGAATCCGGAAGCAAAGAGACCCAGTACTTC. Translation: CASSESGSKETQYF.